These T cell receptor beta chains were read from a single sample in a study of Ad26.COV2.S vaccination and SARS-CoV-2 variants. The repertoire was sequenced with immunoSEQ multiplex PCR; TCRdb's copy has only in-frame clones and lacks some. The data show 400,000 to 450,000 clones, approximately 92% seen once. This sample comprised peripheral blood, obtained in a trial of Ad26.COV2.S vaccine versus placebo. All receptors come from a person aged 18 to 65 who received the Ad26.COV2.S COVID-19 vaccine or a placebo. CDR3s include the opening cysteine and the closing phenylalanine or tryptophan. D genes are given only for firm matches. Clone sizes are given selectively: once, few, many, or a class where the clone is expanded.

v_gene	j_gene	d_gene	abundance	CDR3nt	CDR3aa
TRBV9	TRBJ2-7	TRBD1	-	TGTGCCAGCAGTCCTACTCCGACAGGGGGCTTATACGAGCAGTACTTC	CASSPTPTGGLYEQYF
TRBV7-8	TRBJ2-7	TRBD2	-	TGTGCCAGCGGTGGCTATTCTAGCGGGGCCGTCAAGCAGTACTTC	CASGGYSSGAVKQYF
TRBV10-3	TRBJ2-5	TRBD2	-	TGTGCCATCAGTGAGTTGCTAGCGGACCAAGAGACCCAGTACTTC	CAISELLADQETQYF
TRBV14	TRBJ2-2	-	-	TGTGCCAGCAGCCAAATTGGCGATCCGAACACCGGGGAGCTGTTTTTT	CASSQIGDPNTGELFF
TRBV27	TRBJ2-7	-	-	TGTGCCAGCAGTTTTGGTTTGGGCTACGAGCAGTACTTC	CASSFGLGYEQYF
TRBV6-5	TRBJ1-1	TRBD1	-	TGTGCCAGCAGTTCTGGACAGGGTGGCACTGAAGCTTTCTTT	CASSSGQGGTEAFF
TRBV29-1	TRBJ1-1	TRBD1	-	TGCAGCGTCCGGGACAGGAACACTGAAGCTTTCTTT	CSVRDRNTEAFF
TRBV19	TRBJ1-2	-	-	TGTGCCAGTAGTATGGGCGTCCAGGGCTACACCTTC	CASSMGVQGYTF
TRBV29-1	TRBJ1-3	-	-	TGCAGCGTTGAAGGGGAGGGAGATTCTGGAAACACCATATATTTT	CSVEGEGDSGNTIYF
TRBV6-5	TRBJ2-2	-	-	TGTGCCACCCAACCAAAGCCAAGCGGCCCCGGGGAGCTGTTTTTT	CATQPKPSGPGELFF
TRBV11-2	TRBJ1-1	-	-	TGTGCCAGCAGCCGATTAGACAGGCTCATCATGAACACTGAAGCTTTCTTT	CASSRLDRLIMNTEAFF
TRBV3-1/TRBV3-2	TRBJ1-5	-	once	TGTGCCAGCAGCCAAGATCACGTACGAGGTAAACTCCCTTCTAGCAATCAGCCCCAGCATTTT	CASSQDHVRGKLPSSNQPQHF
TRBV19	TRBJ2-1	-	-	TGTGCCAGTAGTATAGCTGAGGGGATGGGATACAATGAGCAGTTCTTC	CASSIAEGMGYNEQFF
TRBV20-1	TRBJ2-7	-	-	TGCAGTGCTGCAGAATATGACGAGCAGTACTTC	CSAAEYDEQYF
TRBV27	TRBJ2-7	-	-	TGTGCCAGCGGGGTCACCGAGCAGTACTTC	CASGVTEQYF
TRBV25-1	TRBJ1-4	-	-	TGTGCCAGCAGTGGACCCTCCAGGGGAACGGTTGAAAAACTGTTTTTT	CASSGPSRGTVEKLFF
TRBV20-1	TRBJ1-2	-	-	TGCAGTGCTAGTCATAGTATGGGGTTCAACTATGGCTACACCTTC	CSASHSMGFNYGYTF
TRBV5-6	TRBJ1-1	-	-	TGTGCCAGCAGCTCAGGAGGGCAGGGTGTAATGTCTGAAGCTTTCTTT	CASSSGGQGVMSEAFF
TRBV10-3	TRBJ2-3	TRBD2	-	TGTGCCATCAGTGACTTAGCGGGAGGGTTGATGGATACGCAGTATTTT	CAISDLAGGLMDTQYF
TRBV25-1	TRBJ2-3	TRBD2	-	TGTGCCAGCAGTGAATTCCTAGCGGGAGACGATACGCAGTATTTT	CASSEFLAGDDTQYF
TRBV11-2	TRBJ1-1	-	-	TGTGCCAGCAGCTTAGAGGGGAACACTGAAGCTTTCTTT	CASSLEGNTEAFF
TRBV6-6	TRBJ1-4	-	-	TGTGCCAGCAGTTACGTTAATGAAAAACTGTTTTTT	CASSYVNEKLFF
TRBV10-2	TRBJ2-1	TRBD2	once	TGCGCCAGCAGGTCTAGCGGGACCTACAATGAGCAGTTCTTC	CASRSSGTYNEQFF
TRBV4-2	TRBJ2-5	TRBD2	few	TGTGCCAGCAGCGACTTTAGCGGGAAGTCGGAGACCCAGTACTTC	CASSDFSGKSETQYF
TRBV3-1/TRBV3-2	TRBJ2-7	-	few	TGTGCCAGCAGCCCAGGACTACCCTCCTACGAGCAGTACTTC	CASSPGLPSYEQYF
TRBV4-3	TRBJ1-4	TRBD1	-	TGCGCCAGCAGCCAAGATTTGGGACAGATCTCTGAAAAACTGTTTTTT	CASSQDLGQISEKLFF
TRBV11-2	TRBJ2-7	TRBD1	-	TGTGCCAGCAGCATAGGACAGGGTGGCTACGAGCAGTACTTC	CASSIGQGGYEQYF
TRBV7-3	TRBJ2-1	-	-	TGTGCCAGCGGGTTCTTGGGGGCCAATGAGCAGTTCTTC	CASGFLGANEQFF
TRBV7-2	TRBJ2-3	TRBD2	-	TGTGCCAGCAGCCTACTAGCGGTAGTTTCAGATACGCAGTATTTT	CASSLLAVVSDTQYF
TRBV3-1/TRBV3-2	TRBJ2-1	TRBD2	-	TGTGCCAGCAGCCAAGACGTACTAGCGGGCACTTACAATGAGCAGTTCTTC	CASSQDVLAGTYNEQFF
TRBV30	TRBJ1-2	-	-	TGTGCCTGGAGTGCCGGACAGTACTATGGCTACACCTTC	CAWSAGQYYGYTF
TRBV5-1	TRBJ1-4	TRBD1	-	TGCGCCAGCAGCTTGGCCGGGACAGGGACTGAAAAACTGTTTTTT	CASSLAGTGTEKLFF
TRBV27	TRBJ2-3	TRBD1	-	TGTGCCAGCAGTTTAACTCCAACCGGGACAGGTTACACAGATACGCAGTATTTT	CASSLTPTGTGYTDTQYF
TRBV7-2	TRBJ2-7	-	-	TGTGCCAGCAGCTTACGAGGGCCCCCGGGCGAGCAGTACTTC	CASSLRGPPGEQYF
TRBV28	TRBJ1-5	-	-	TGTGCCAGCAGTTTACGGTTTGGCCAGCCCCAGCATTTT	CASSLRFGQPQHF
TRBV7-2	TRBJ2-1	TRBD2	-	TGTGCCAGCGGCGCTAGCGGGGCCTACAATGAGCAGTTCTTC	CASGASGAYNEQFF
TRBV6-5	TRBJ1-5	-	-	TGTGCCAGCAGCCCCGGAGGTGGGCCCCAGCATTTT	CASSPGGGPQHF
TRBV5-1	TRBJ1-4	TRBD1	-	TGCGCCAGCAGCGCGGGACAGGGAATAGGAGGAAATGAAAAACTGTTTTTT	CASSAGQGIGGNEKLFF
TRBV7-2	TRBJ2-7	TRBD2	-	TGTGCCAGCAGCTCGACTAGCGGGAGAGGAGAGCAGTACTTC	CASSSTSGRGEQYF
TRBV5-4	TRBJ2-5	TRBD1	-	TGTGCCAGCAGCTGGGGACAGGGGTTGTTTGAGACCCAGTACTTC	CASSWGQGLFETQYF
TRBV5-6	TRBJ1-2	-	-	TGTGCCAGCAGCTTACAAACCCAGGGCTATGGCTACACCTTC	CASSLQTQGYGYTF
TRBV7-9	TRBJ1-1	-	-	TGTGCCAGCAGCCCACGGATTGGGACTGAAGCTTTCTTT	CASSPRIGTEAFF
TRBV19	TRBJ2-1	-	-	TGTGCCAGCCGGGACCGAACTTACAATGAGCAGTTCTTC	CASRDRTYNEQFF
TRBV27	TRBJ2-3	-	-	TGTGCCAGCAGTTTATACGGGAGTTGGGACACAGATACGCAGTATTTT	CASSLYGSWDTDTQYF
TRBV9	TRBJ1-1	TRBD1	-	TGTGCCAGCAGCGGGGGACAGGGAATGAACACTGAAGCTTTCTTT	CASSGGQGMNTEAFF
TRBV3-1/TRBV3-2	TRBJ2-1	TRBD2	-	TGTGCCAGCAGCCAAGACGGGAGGGCCTACAATGAGCAGTTCTTC	CASSQDGRAYNEQFF
TRBV23-1	TRBJ2-2	TRBD2	-	TGCGCCAGCAGTCAACCCGGGACTAGCCCGGAACTCACCGGGGAGCTGTTTTTT	CASSQPGTSPELTGELFF
TRBV7-9	TRBJ2-7	-	-	TGTGCCAGCAGCCCCTTGACGGCCGGGGGAGAGCAGTACTTC	CASSPLTAGGEQYF
TRBV19	TRBJ1-2	-	-	TGTGCCAGTAGTATAGGGGCAGGTTGGGACTATGGCTACACCTTC	CASSIGAGWDYGYTF
TRBV7-7	TRBJ2-6	-	-	TGTGCTAGCAGCCCCCGGGAGGCAGGGGAATCTGGGGCCAACGTCCTGACTTTC	CASSPREAGESGANVLTF
TRBV7-6	TRBJ1-1	-	-	TGTGCCAGCAGCCAGGGGACAACCCCGAACACTGAAGCTTTCTTT	CASSQGTTPNTEAFF
TRBV28	TRBJ2-1	-	-	TGTGCCAGCAACATGGGGATTTACAATGAGCAGTTCTTC	CASNMGIYNEQFF
TRBV27	TRBJ2-1	-	-	TGTGCCAGCAGTTTGCGACCAGGGGGGGACAATGAGCAGTTCTTC	CASSLRPGGDNEQFF
TRBV6-5	TRBJ2-7	-	-	TGTGCCAGCAGGGACTCTCGCACCTACGAGCAGTACTTC	CASRDSRTYEQYF